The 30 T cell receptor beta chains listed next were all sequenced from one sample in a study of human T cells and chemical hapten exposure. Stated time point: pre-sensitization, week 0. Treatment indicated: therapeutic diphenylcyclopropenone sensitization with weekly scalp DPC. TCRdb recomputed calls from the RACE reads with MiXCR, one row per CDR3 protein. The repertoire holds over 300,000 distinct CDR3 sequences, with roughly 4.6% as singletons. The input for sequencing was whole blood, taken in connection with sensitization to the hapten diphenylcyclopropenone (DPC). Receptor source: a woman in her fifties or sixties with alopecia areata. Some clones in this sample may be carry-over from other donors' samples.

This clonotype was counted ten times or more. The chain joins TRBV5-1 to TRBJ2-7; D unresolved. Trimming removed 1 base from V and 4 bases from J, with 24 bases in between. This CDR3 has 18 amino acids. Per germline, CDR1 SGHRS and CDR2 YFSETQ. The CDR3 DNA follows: TGCGCCAGCAGCTTGCGCCAGCCGACTGTGCGCGCCGTATACGAGCAGTACTTC. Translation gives CASSLRQPTVRAVYEQYF.

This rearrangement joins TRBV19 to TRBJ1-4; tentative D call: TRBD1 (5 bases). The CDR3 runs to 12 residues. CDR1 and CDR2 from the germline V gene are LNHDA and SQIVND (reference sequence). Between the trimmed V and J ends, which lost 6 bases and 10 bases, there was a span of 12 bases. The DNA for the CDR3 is TGTGCCAGTAGCCCCGGGACGCTAAAACTGTTTTTT. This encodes CASSPGTLKLFF.

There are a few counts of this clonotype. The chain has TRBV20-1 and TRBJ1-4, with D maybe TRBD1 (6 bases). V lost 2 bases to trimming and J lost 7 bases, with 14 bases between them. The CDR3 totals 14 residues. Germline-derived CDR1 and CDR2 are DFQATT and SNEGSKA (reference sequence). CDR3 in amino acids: CSARFQQGSEKLFF. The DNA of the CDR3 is TGCAGTGCTAGATTCCAACAGGGCAGTGAAAAACTGTTTTTT.

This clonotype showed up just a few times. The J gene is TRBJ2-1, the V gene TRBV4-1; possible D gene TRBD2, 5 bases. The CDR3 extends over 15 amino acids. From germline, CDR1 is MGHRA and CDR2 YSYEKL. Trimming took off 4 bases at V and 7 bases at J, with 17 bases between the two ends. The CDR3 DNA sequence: TGCGCCAGCAGCCCACCCCGGGATCCGGGGAATGAGCAGTTCTTC. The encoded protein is CASSPPRDPGNEQFF.

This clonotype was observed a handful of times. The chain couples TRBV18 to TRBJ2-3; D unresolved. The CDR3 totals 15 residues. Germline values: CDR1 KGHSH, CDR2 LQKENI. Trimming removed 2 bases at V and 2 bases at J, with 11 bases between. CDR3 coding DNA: TGTGCCAGCTCACCAAGTTTAGGAGTCACAGATACGCAGTATTTT. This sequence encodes CASSPSLGVTDTQYF.

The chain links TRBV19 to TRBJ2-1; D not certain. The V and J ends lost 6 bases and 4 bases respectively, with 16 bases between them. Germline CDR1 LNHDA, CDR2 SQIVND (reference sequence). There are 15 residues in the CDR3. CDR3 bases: TGTGCCAGTAGCCTGACGGAAAGATCGTACAATGAGCAGTTCTTC. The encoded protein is CASSLTERSYNEQFF.

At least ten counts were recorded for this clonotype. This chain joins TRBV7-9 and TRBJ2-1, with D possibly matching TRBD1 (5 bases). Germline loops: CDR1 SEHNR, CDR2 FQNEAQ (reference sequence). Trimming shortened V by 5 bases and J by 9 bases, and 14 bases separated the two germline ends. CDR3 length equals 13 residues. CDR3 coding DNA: TGTGCCAGCAGCGCACAGGCGTACCTTGAGCAGTTCTTC. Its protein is CASSAQAYLEQFF.

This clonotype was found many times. The CDR3 sequence is CASKPGPDGSPLHF. CDR3 bases: TGTGCCAGCAAACCCGGGCCCGACGGCTCACCCCTCCACTTT. This chain joins TRBV27 and TRBJ1-6; D is ambiguous. Looked up from germline, CDR1 is MNHEY and CDR2 is SMNVEV (reference sequence). The ends were cut back, 7 bases at V and 10 bases at J, with 17 bases in the middle. This CDR3 has 14 residues.

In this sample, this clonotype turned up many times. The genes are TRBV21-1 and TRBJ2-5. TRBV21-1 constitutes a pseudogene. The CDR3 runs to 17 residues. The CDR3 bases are TGTGCCAGCAGCAAAGCAAGCCCAAGAGGGTGCCAAGAGACCCAGTACTTC. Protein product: CASSKASPRGCQETQYF.

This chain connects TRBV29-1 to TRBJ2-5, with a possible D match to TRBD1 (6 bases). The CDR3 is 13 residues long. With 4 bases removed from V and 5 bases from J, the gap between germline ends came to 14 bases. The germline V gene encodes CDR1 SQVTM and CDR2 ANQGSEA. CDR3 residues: CSVALGQWETQYF. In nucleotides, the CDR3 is TGCAGCGTTGCTCTAGGACAGTGGGAGACCCAGTACTTC.

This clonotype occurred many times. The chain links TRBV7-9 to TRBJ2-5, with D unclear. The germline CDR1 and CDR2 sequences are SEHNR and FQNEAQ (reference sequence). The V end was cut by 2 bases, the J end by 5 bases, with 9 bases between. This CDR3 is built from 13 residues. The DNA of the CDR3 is TGTGCCAGCAGCTTATTCGGGCCGGAGACCCAGTACTTC. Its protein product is CASSLFGPETQYF.

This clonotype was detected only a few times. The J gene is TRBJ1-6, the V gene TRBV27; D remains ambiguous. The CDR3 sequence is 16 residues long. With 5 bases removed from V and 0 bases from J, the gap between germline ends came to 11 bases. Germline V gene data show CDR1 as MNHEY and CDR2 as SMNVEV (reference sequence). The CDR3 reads CASSPLTGSYNSPLHF. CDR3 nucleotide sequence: TGTGCCAGCAGTCCCCTGACGGGCTCCTATAATTCACCCCTCCACTTT.

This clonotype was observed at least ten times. This CDR3 reads CSVDPGTKAFF. The CDR3 DNA reads as TGCAGCGTTGATCCAGGGACCAAAGCTTTCTTT. The rearrangement links TRBV29-1 to TRBJ1-1, with D possibly matching TRBD1 (5 bases). Trimming took 3 bases from V and 9 from J, leaving 11 bases between them. The germline gives CDR1 SQVTM, CDR2 ANQGSEA. This CDR3 comprises 11 residues.

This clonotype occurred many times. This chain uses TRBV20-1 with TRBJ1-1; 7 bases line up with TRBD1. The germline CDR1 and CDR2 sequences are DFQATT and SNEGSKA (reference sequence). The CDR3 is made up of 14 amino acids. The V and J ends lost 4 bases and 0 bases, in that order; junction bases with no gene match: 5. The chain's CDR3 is CSAKSGQMNTEAFF. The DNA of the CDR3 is TGCAGTGCTAAATCGGGACAGATGAACACTGAAGCTTTCTTT.

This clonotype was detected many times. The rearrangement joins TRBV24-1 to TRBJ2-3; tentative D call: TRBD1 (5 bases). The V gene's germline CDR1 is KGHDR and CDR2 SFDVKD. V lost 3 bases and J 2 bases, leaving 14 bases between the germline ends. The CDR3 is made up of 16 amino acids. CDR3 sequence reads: CATSDPSGHNTDTQYF. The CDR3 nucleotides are TGTGCCACCAGTGATCCCTCAGGACACAACACAGATACGCAGTATTTT.

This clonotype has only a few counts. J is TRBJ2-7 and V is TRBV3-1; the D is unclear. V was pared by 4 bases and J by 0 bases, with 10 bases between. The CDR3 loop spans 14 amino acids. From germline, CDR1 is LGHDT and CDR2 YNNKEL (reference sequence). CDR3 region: CASSRRTVSYEQYF. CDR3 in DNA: TGTGCCAGCAGCCGTCGGACGGTCTCCTACGAGCAGTACTTC.

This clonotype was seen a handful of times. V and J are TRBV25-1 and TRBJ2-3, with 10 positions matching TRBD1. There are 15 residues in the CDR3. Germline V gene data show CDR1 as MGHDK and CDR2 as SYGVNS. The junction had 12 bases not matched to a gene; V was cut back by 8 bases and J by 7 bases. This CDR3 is CASSPGTGDGYTQYF. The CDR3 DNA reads TGTGCCAGCTCCCCCGGGACAGGGGATGGATATACGCAGTATTTT.

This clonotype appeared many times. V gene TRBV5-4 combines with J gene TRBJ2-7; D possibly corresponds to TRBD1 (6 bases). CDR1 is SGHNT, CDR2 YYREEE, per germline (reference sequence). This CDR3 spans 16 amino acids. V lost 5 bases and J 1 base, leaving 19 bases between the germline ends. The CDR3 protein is CASSAQGLTVSYEQYF. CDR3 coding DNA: TGTGCCAGCAGTGCCCAGGGGCTGACGGTTTCCTACGAGCAGTACTTC.

DNA of the CDR3: TGTGCCAGCAGCCAATCACGGACAGTTCTAGAGACCCAGTACTTC. It codes for CASSQSRTVLETQYF. The genes are TRBV7-9 and TRBJ2-5; D possibly corresponds to TRBD1 (6 bases). Germline V gene sequence: CDR1 SEHNR, CDR2 FQNEAQ (reference sequence). V was trimmed by 5 bases and J by 4 bases, leaving 17 bases between them. This CDR3 spans 15 amino acids.

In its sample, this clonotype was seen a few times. The CDR3 reads CASSGRGNGEAFF. The CDR3, as DNA: TGTGCCAGCAGTGGCAGGGGGAATGGTGAAGCTTTCTTT. The chain uses TRBV6-6 and TRBJ1-1; 7 nucleotides align to TRBD1. Germline V gives CDR1 MNHNY, CDR2 SVGAGI (reference sequence). V trimming: 5 bases; J trimming: 7 bases; junction bases outside the gene matches: 7. The CDR3 length is 13 residues.

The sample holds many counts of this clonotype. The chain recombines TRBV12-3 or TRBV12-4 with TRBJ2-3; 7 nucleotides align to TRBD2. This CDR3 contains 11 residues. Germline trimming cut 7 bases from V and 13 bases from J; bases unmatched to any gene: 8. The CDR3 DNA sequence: TGTGCCAGCACCCCTGGCCGGGGGGAGTATTTT. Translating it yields CASTPGRGEYF.

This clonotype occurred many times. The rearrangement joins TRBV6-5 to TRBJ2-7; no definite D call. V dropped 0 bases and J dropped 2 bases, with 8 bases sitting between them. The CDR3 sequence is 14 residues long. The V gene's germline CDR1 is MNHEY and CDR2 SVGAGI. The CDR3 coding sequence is TGTGCCAGCAGTTACTCGGGCGGCACCTACGAGCAGTACTTC. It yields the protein CASSYSGGTYEQYF.

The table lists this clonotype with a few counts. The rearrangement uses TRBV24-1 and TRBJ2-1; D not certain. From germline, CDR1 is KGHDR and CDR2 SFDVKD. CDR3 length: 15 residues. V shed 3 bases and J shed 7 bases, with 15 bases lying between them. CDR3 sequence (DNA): TGTGCCACCAGTGATCCGGCAGTTTTGGCAAATGAGCAGTTCTTC. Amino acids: CATSDPAVLANEQFF.

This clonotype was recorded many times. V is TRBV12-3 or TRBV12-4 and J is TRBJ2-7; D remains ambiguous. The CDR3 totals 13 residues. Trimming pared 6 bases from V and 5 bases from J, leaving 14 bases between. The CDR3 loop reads CASRALGFDEQYF. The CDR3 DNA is TGTGCCAGCAGAGCTCTAGGGTTCGACGAGCAGTACTTC.

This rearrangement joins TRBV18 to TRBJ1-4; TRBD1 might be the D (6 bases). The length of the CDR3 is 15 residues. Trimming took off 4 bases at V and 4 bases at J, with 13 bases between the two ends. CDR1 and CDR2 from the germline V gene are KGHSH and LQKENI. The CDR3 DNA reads TGTGCCAGCTCACGACAGGCTACTGGTAATGAAAAACTGTTTTTT. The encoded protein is CASSRQATGNEKLFF.

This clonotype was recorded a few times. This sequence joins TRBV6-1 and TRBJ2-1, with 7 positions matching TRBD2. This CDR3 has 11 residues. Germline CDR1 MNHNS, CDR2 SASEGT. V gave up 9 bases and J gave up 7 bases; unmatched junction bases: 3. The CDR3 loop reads CASQGGNEQFF. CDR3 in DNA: TGTGCCAGTCAGGGAGGGAATGAGCAGTTCTTC.

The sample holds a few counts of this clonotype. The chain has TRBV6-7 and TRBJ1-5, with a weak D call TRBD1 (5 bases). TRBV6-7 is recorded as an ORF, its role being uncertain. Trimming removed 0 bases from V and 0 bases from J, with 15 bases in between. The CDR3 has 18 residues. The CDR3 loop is CASSYSPRDRYSNQPQHF. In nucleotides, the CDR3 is TGTGCCAGCAGTTACTCGCCCCGGGACCGATATAGCAATCAGCCCCAGCATTTT.

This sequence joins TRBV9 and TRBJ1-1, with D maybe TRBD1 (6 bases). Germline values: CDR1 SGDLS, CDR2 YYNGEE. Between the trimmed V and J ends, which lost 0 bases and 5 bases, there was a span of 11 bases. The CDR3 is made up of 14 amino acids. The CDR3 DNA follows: TGTGCCAGCAGCGTAGGAACAGGGATGACTGAAGCTTTCTTT. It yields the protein CASSVGTGMTEAFF.

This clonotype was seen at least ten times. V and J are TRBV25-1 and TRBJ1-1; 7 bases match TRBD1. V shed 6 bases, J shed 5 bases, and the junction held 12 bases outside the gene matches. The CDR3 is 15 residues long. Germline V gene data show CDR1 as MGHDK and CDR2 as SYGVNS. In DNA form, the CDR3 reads TGTGCCAGCAGGGAAACTGTACAGGGGAGGACTGAAGCTTTCTTT. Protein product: CASRETVQGRTEAFF.

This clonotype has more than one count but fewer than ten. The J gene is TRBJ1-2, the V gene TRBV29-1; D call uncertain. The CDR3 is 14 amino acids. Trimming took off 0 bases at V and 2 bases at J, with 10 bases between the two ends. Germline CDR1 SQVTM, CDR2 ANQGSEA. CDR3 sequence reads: CSVEDKGINYGYTF. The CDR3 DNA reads TGCAGCGTTGAAGATAAGGGAATAAACTATGGCTACACCTTC.